This passage covers 5 T cell receptor beta chains from one sample sequenced in a study of beta chain features in type 1 diabetes. Every isolated RNA sample was fully reverse transcribed, so sequencing captured expressed TCRB transcripts. TCRdb keeps only in-frame clones here, not all; method: immunoSEQ multiplex PCR. The table records roughly 300,000 clones, around 8% of them present only once. The sequenced material came from central memory CD4+ T cells from blood. These TCRs come from a woman aged 18-35 years in good health.

This clone was seen only a few times. This chain joins TRBV29-1 and TRBJ2-7; tentative D call: TRBD1 (6 bases). This CDR3 has 13 residues. The germline gives CDR1 SQVTM, CDR2 ANQGSEA. V dropped 6 bases and J dropped 1 base, with 13 bases sitting between them. CDR3 nucleotide sequence: TGCAGCGTCTACGACAGGTCGTCCTACGAGCAGTACTTC. Encoded protein: CSVYDRSSYEQYF.

V is TRBV5-6 and J is TRBJ2-7; D possibly corresponds to TRBD2 (5 bases). V was trimmed by 1 base and J by 1 base, leaving 12 bases between them. Germline CDR1 is SGHDT and CDR2 is YYEEEE. The CDR3 length is 15 residues. The CDR3 region is CASSLQTRGSYEQYF. CDR3 sequence (DNA): TGTGCCAGCAGCTTGCAAACTAGAGGGTCCTACGAGCAGTACTTC.

This clone was seen at least ten times. The chain joins TRBV7-3 to TRBJ1-2; weak D call: TRBD1 (6 bases). This CDR3 spans 13 amino acids. Germline V gene data show CDR1 as SGHTA and CDR2 as FQGTGA. V was pared by 0 bases and J by 8 bases, with 10 bases between. The CDR3 spells CASSLTPGQGYTF. For the CDR3, the DNA is TGTGCCAGCAGCTTAACTCCTGGACAGGGCTACACCTTC.

The gene calls are TRBV7-2 and TRBJ2-1; tentatively, D is TRBD1 (6 bases). The CDR3 extends over 12 amino acids. Per germline, CDR1 SGHTA and CDR2 FQGNSA. V lost 6 bases and J 9 bases, leaving 12 bases between the germline ends. In DNA, the CDR3 is TGTGCCAGCAGTACAGGGTCAGGTGAGCAGTTCTTC. This translates into CASSTGSGEQFF.

This clone was observed a handful of times. Other nucleotide sequences in the sample specify the same CDR3. The gene calls are TRBV20-1 and TRBJ2-1; D ambiguous. Trimming left V 3 bases short and J 5 bases short, with 5 bases between. The CDR3 loop spans 11 amino acids. Germline values: CDR1 DFQATT, CDR2 SNEGSKA (reference sequence). The CDR3 DNA reads as TGCAGTGCTAGCAGACACAATGAGCAGTTCTTC. It translates to CSASRHNEQFF.